These 30 T cell receptor beta chains originate from one sample sequenced in a study of cytomegalovirus exposure and HLA in healthy donors. PCR was performed using 60 Vbeta and 13 Jbeta primers. Generated by immunoSEQ multiplex PCR, the TCRdb table keeps only in-frame clones and is missing some. The sample gives about 130,000 clones, roughly 78% of which show up once; roughly 9.6% is in the top ten. Sequenced: PBMCs. These receptors all come from a man between 25 and 39 years old in good health and CMV-seropositive.

The chain combines TRBV5-6 with TRBJ1-4, with 10 bases identical to TRBD1. Germline CDR1 reads SGHDT; CDR2 reads YYEEEE. This CDR3 contains 17 residues. Unmatched junction bases numbered 11, after V lost 4 bases and J lost 5 bases. The CDR3 spells CASSVSGTGAPNEKLFF. CDR3 nucleotide sequence: TGTGCCAGCAGCGTATCCGGGACAGGGGCCCCAAATGAAAAACTGTTTTTT.

The J gene is TRBJ2-7, the V gene TRBV2, with D uncertain. Germline loops: CDR1 SNHLY, CDR2 FYNNEI. Deletions cut 7 bases from V and 2 bases from J, with 15 bases between. The CDR3 spans 14 residues. The CDR3, as DNA: TGTGCCAGCATAATACAGCCAAAGACCTACGAGCAGTACTTC. As protein: CASIIQPKTYEQYF.

The rearrangement links TRBV30 to TRBJ2-1; 8 bases align to TRBD1. The CDR3 extends over 14 amino acids. J gave up 8 bases and V 2 bases, and 8 bases lay outside the gene matches. In germline, CDR1 is GTSNPN, CDR2 SVGIG (reference sequence). This CDR3 reads CAWSSGAGGHEQFF. Written as DNA, the CDR3 is TGTGCCTGGAGTTCAGGTGCAGGGGGCCATGAGCAGTTCTTC.

This clone was detected a few times. The chain links TRBV4-1 to TRBJ1-4, with D maybe TRBD1 (6 bases). The germline V gene has CDR1 MGHRA and CDR2 YSYEKL. V lost 2 bases, J lost 5 bases, and 18 bases lay in between. The CDR3 totals 17 residues. CDR3 region: CASSQRGGRAENEKLFF. As DNA, the CDR3 is TGCGCCAGCAGCCAAAGGGGGGGCAGGGCCGAGAATGAAAAACTGTTTTTT.

The chain joins TRBV7-6 to TRBJ2-6; 11 bases are shared with TRBD2. The CDR3 totals 18 residues. After removal of 2 bases from V and 0 bases from J, the junction contained 3 bases not matched to a gene. Germline assignment: CDR1 SGHVS and CDR2 FNYEAQ. This CDR3 is CASSLLAGGRSGANVLTF. The CDR3 DNA reads TGTGCCAGCAGCTTACTAGCGGGGGGCCGCTCTGGGGCCAACGTCCTGACTTTC.

The J gene is TRBJ2-1, the V gene TRBV7-9; no clear D. The CDR3 extends over 16 amino acids. CDR1 is SEHNR and CDR2 is FQNEAQ in the germline V gene (reference sequence). Deletions cut 5 bases from V and 2 bases from J, with 16 bases between. The CDR3 sequence is CASSRSSGIPYNEQFF. For the CDR3, the DNA is TGTGCCAGCAGCCGCTCGTCGGGTATCCCCTACAATGAGCAGTTCTTC.

The CDR3, as DNA: TGTGCCAGCAATCGGGGGTACGTTAACTATGGCTACACCTTC. Encoded protein: CASNRGYVNYGYTF. The chain joins TRBV6-1 to TRBJ1-2; possible D gene TRBD1, 5 bases. Trimming left V 7 bases short and J 1 base short, with 13 bases between. The CDR3 spans 14 residues. Germline V gives CDR1 MNHNS, CDR2 SASEGT.

This sequence joins TRBV7-2 and TRBJ2-7; 9 positions match TRBD2. The CDR3 is 14 residues long. Germline lookup yields CDR1 SGHTA and CDR2 FQGNSA. The trim removed 0 bases at V and 3 bases at J, leaving 0 bases unmatched. In nucleotides, the CDR3 is TGTGCCAGCAGCTTAGCTAGCGGGGGCTACGAGCAGTACTTC. It specifies CASSLASGGYEQYF.

The chain is built from TRBV5-8 and TRBJ1-5; the match to TRBD1 covers 9 bases. CDR1 is SGHTS, CDR2 YDEGEE, per germline. This CDR3 region has 15 residues. After removal of 4 bases from V and 6 bases from J, the junction contained 8 bases not matched to a gene. Written as DNA, the CDR3 is TGTGCCAGCAGCACCCGAGGGACAGGGAGTCAGCCCCAGCATTTT. This sequence encodes CASSTRGTGSQPQHF. Supplemented by reference TRBV5-8 and TRBJ1-5, the full variable domain reads EAGVTQSPTHLIKTRGQQATLRCSPISGHTSVYWYQQALGLGLQFLLWYDEGEERNRGNFPPRFSGRQFPNYSSELNVNALELEDSALYLCASSTRGTGSQPQHFGDGTRLSIL.

The chain recombines TRBV5-1 with TRBJ2-3, with a weak D call TRBD2 (6 bases). CDR3 length: 15 amino acids. V was cut by 3 bases and J by 1 base, with 12 bases left in between. CDR1 and CDR2 (germline): SGHRS, YFSETQ. As DNA, the CDR3 is TGCGCCAGCAGCTACCGAGGACTACGCACAGATACGCAGTATTTT. Protein product: CASSYRGLRTDTQYF.

V gene TRBV6-5 combines with J gene TRBJ1-6; a possible D gene is TRBD1 (6 bases). The CDR3 has 15 residues. The V end lost 1 base, the J end lost 10 bases, and 14 bases lay between the germline ends. CDR1 is MNHEY, CDR2 SVGAGI, per germline. CDR3 sequence (DNA): TGTGCCAGCAGTTACTTGGCAGGGGCGGGCTCACCCCTCCACTTT. Its protein is CASSYLAGAGSPLHF.

This clone was recorded a few times. The J gene is TRBJ1-2, the V gene TRBV5-6; TRBD1 matches at 8 bases. The CDR3 extends over 13 amino acids. The germline V gene has CDR1 SGHDT and CDR2 YYEEEE. Unmatched junction bases numbered 1, after V lost 0 bases and J lost 6 bases. The chain's CDR3 is CASSLEQGDGYTF. CDR3 in DNA: TGTGCCAGCAGCTTGGAACAGGGGGATGGCTACACCTTC.

V gene TRBV2 combines with J gene TRBJ1-5; D remains ambiguous. The V and J ends lost 5 bases and 2 bases respectively, with 13 bases between them. The germline V gene encodes CDR1 SNHLY and CDR2 FYNNEI. The CDR3 is 15 residues long. The CDR3 here is CASSILAQGNQPQHF. CDR3 nucleotide sequence: TGTGCCAGCAGTATTCTAGCACAAGGCAATCAGCCCCAGCATTTT.

The chain carries TRBV11-2 and TRBJ2-7, with D perhaps TRBD1 (6 bases). Germline values: CDR1 SGHAT, CDR2 FQNNGV. Trimming removed 5 bases at V and 3 bases at J, with 23 bases between. The CDR3 runs to 17 residues. CDR3 sequence: CASSLFRSGTQFYEQYF. CDR3 in DNA: TGTGCCAGCAGCCTGTTTAGGTCAGGGACACAATTCTACGAGCAGTACTTC.

This clone was picked up one time. V and J are TRBV10-3 and TRBJ2-2; a possible D gene is TRBD1 (6 bases). With 4 bases removed from V and 1 base from J, the gap between germline ends came to 19 bases. CDR3 size: 18 residues. Germline V gene data show CDR1 as ENHRY and CDR2 as SYGVKD. The CDR3: CAISVLGLGTLNTGELFF. CDR3 nucleotide sequence: TGTGCCATCAGTGTTCTAGGGTTAGGGACATTGAACACCGGGGAGCTGTTTTTT.

The chain carries TRBV30 and TRBJ1-5, with D perhaps matching TRBD1 (5 bases). V lost 5 bases and J 6 bases, leaving 17 bases between the germline ends. This CDR3 spans 14 amino acids. Germline V gene sequence: CDR1 GTSNPN, CDR2 SVGIG (reference sequence). DNA of the CDR3: TGTGCCTGGTCCTCCGGGACTGCCGGTCAGCCCCAGCATTTT. This translates into CAWSSGTAGQPQHF.

The chain is built from TRBV9 and TRBJ2-5, with 15 bases lining up with TRBD2. The CDR3 covers 17 residues. Trimming took 4 bases from V and 5 from J; bases not matched to a gene: 9. From germline, CDR1 is SGDLS and CDR2 YYNGEE. CDR3 residues: CASSTRTSGGAAETQYF. As DNA, the CDR3 is TGTGCCAGCAGCACCCGGACTAGCGGGGGGGCGGCGGAGACCCAGTACTTC.

This clone was counted once. This chain links TRBV7-8 with TRBJ2-1; 10 nucleotides line up with TRBD2. This CDR3 has 19 amino acids. CDR1 and CDR2 (germline): SGHVS, FQNEAQ. The V and J ends lost 4 bases and 8 bases, in that order; junction bases with no gene match: 20. The CDR3: CASSSLSRSGGAWFHEQFF. CDR3 bases: TGTGCCAGCAGCTCCCTCTCACGAAGCGGGGGGGCTTGGTTTCATGAGCAGTTCTTC. Looking up the rest from reference TRBV7-8 and TRBJ2-1 gives the full variable domain: GAGVSQSPRYKVAKRGQDVALRCDPISGHVSLFWYQQALGQGPEFLTYFQNEAQLDKSGLPSDRFFAERPEGSVSTLKIQRTQQEDSAVYLCASSSLSRSGGAWFHEQFFGPGTRLTVL.

This clone was seen more than once but under ten times. The chain employs TRBV5-1 and TRBJ1-4; weak D call: TRBD1 (5 bases). This CDR3 spans 14 amino acids. Germline V lookup: CDR1 SGHRS, CDR2 YFSETQ. Deletions cut 6 bases from V and 5 bases from J, with 14 bases between. The CDR3 loop reads CASKRDGGNEKLFF. CDR3 nucleotide sequence: TGCGCCAGCAAACGGGACGGAGGGAATGAAAAACTGTTTTTT.

The rearrangement joins TRBV15 to TRBJ1-2, with D maybe TRBD1 (6 bases). Germline CDR1 is LNHNV and CDR2 is YYDKDF (reference sequence). The CDR3 is 14 amino acids. Trimming removed 0 bases at V and 8 bases at J, with 13 bases between. CDR3 nucleotides: TGTGCCACCAGCAGAGATTTAGGGGGTAAGGGCTACACCTTC. Amino acids: CATSRDLGGKGYTF.

J is TRBJ2-1 and V is TRBV5-1; 15 bases are shared with TRBD2. Germline CDR1 SGHRS, CDR2 YFSETQ. The trim removed 0 bases at V and 5 bases at J, leaving 9 bases unmatched. CDR3 size: 19 residues. The CDR3 region is CASSLGFRTSGGVHNEQFF. In DNA form, the CDR3 reads TGCGCCAGCAGCTTGGGTTTCCGGACTAGCGGGGGGGTTCACAATGAGCAGTTCTTC.

The chain links TRBV7-2 to TRBJ1-1; 10 bases agree with TRBD1. With 4 bases clipped from V and 10 bases from J, the junction kept 6 bases outside the gene matches. The CDR3 extends over 13 amino acids. Germline-derived CDR1 and CDR2 are SGHTA and FQGNSA. This CDR3 reads CASSSDRGFVAFF. As DNA, the CDR3 is TGTGCCAGCAGCTCGGACAGGGGGTTCGTAGCTTTCTTT. The full variable domain, its missing parts supplied by reference TRBV7-2 and TRBJ1-1, is GAGVSQSPSNKVTEKGKDVELRCDPISGHTALYWYRQSLGQGLEFLIYFQGNSAPDKSGLPSDRFSAERTGGSVSTLTIQRTQQEDSAVYLCASSSDRGFVAFFGQGTRLTVV.

The chain combines TRBV6-1 with TRBJ2-4; unclear D gene. This CDR3 region has 13 residues. Germline lookup yields CDR1 MNHNS and CDR2 SASEGT. V lost 1 base and J lost 4, with 5 bases in between. This chain's CDR3 is CASSEVRKNIQYF. In DNA, the CDR3 is TGTGCCAGCAGTGAAGTGCGGAAAAACATTCAGTACTTC.

This clone was seen a few times. Other DNA sequences in this sample translate to the same CDR3. The chain joins TRBV9 to TRBJ2-1; D call uncertain. Trimming shortened V by 4 bases and J by 0 bases, and 5 bases separated the two germline ends. Germline V gene sequence: CDR1 SGDLS, CDR2 YYNGEE. The length of the CDR3 is 13 residues. The CDR3 reads CASSPRSYNEQFF. The DNA for the CDR3 is TGTGCCAGCAGCCCCCGCTCCTACAATGAGCAGTTCTTC.

The chain has TRBV5-1 and TRBJ1-6; D gene unclear. CDR1 is SGHRS, CDR2 YFSETQ, per germline. The CDR3 is 16 amino acids. V lost 0 bases, J lost 0 bases, and 7 bases lay in between. The CDR3 DNA is TGCGCCAGCAGCTTGGTAGCGGGCTCCTATAATTCACCCCTCCACTTT. This translates into CASSLVAGSYNSPLHF. The full variable domain, rest sourced from reference TRBV5-1 and TRBJ1-6, is KAGVTQTPRYLIKTRGQQVTLSCSPISGHRSVSWYQQTPGQGLQFLFEYFSETQRNKGNFPGRFSGRQFSNSRSEMNVSTLELGDSALYLCASSLVAGSYNSPLHFGNGTRLTVT.

V is TRBV7-8 and J is TRBJ1-3; 9 bases map to TRBD1. The length of the CDR3 is 17 residues. The ends lost 5 bases at V and 6 bases at J; junction bases unmatched: 14. Germline assignment: CDR1 SGHVS and CDR2 FQNEAQ. CDR3 sequence: CASSQGQGNALENTIYF. The CDR3 bases are TGTGCCAGCAGCCAAGGACAGGGGAACGCTCTGGAAAACACCATATATTTT.

This clone came up a few times. This chain uses TRBV9 with TRBJ2-1; 9 bases fit TRBD2. The V and J ends lost 7 bases and 5 bases, in that order; junction bases with no gene match: 7. The germline CDR1 and CDR2 sequences are SGDLS and YYNGEE. The CDR3 has 14 residues. For the CDR3, the DNA is TGTGCCAGCGTAGCGGGGGCCCAGGACAATGAGCAGTTCTTC. It is translated as CASVAGAQDNEQFF.

The rearrangement joins TRBV5-1 to TRBJ2-7; 7 bases are shared with TRBD1. The ends lost 2 bases at V and 5 bases at J; junction bases unmatched: 10. The V gene's germline CDR1 is SGHRS and CDR2 YFSETQ. The CDR3 runs to 15 residues. CDR3 region: CASSLKPTGNHEQYF. The CDR3 DNA is TGCGCCAGCAGCTTAAAGCCGACAGGGAACCACGAGCAGTACTTC.

This sequence joins TRBV9 and TRBJ2-3, with TRBD2 matching 11 bases. The germline V gene encodes CDR1 SGDLS and CDR2 YYNGEE. The CDR3 totals 16 residues. V was clipped by 4 bases and J by 0 bases; unmatched bases: 4. The CDR3 region has the DNA TGTGCCAGCAGCTCTAGCGGGGGGATTAGCACAGATACGCAGTATTTT. As protein: CASSSSGGISTDTQYF.

This chain uses TRBV19 with TRBJ1-1; weak D call: TRBD1 (5 bases). There are 15 residues in the CDR3. Germline-derived CDR1 and CDR2 are LNHDA and SQIVND (reference sequence). V dropped 5 bases and J dropped 2 bases, with 15 bases sitting between them. CDR3 loop: CASSPGVASNTEAFF. The DNA of the CDR3 is TGTGCCAGTAGTCCGGGGGTGGCGTCAAACACTGAAGCTTTCTTT.